These 21 T cell receptor beta chains share one sample of origin, sequenced in a study of T cells after yellow fever vaccination. TCRdb analysed the 5' RACE reads with MiXCR anew, one entry per CDR3 protein. This table holds 300,000 to 400,000 distinct CDR3 sequences, approximately 4% found once. Specimen: PBMCs, collected 5 days after the yellow fever booster vaccination. These receptors were collected from a man between 18 and 35 years old who received the YFV17D yellow fever vaccine.

The rearrangement joins TRBV5-4 to TRBJ2-7; 12 bases align to TRBD2. V dropped 4 bases and J dropped 7; count of bases not matched to a gene: 9. Looked up from germline, CDR1 is SGHNT and CDR2 is YYREEE (reference sequence). The CDR3 is made up of 15 amino acids. CDR3 region: CASSAGTSGGWEQYF. The CDR3 DNA is TGTGCCAGCAGCGCCGGAACTAGCGGGGGGTGGGAGCAGTACTTC.

This clonotype showed up just a few times. J is TRBJ2-1 and V is TRBV4-1; D possibly uses TRBD1 or TRBD2 (5 bases each). V lost 0 bases and J lost 0, with 9 bases in between. The germline V gene has CDR1 MGHRA and CDR2 YSYEKL. CDR3 length: 16 residues. CDR3 coding DNA: TGCGCCAGCAGCCAAGAGGGGGTGGGCTCCTACAATGAGCAGTTCTTC. The encoded protein is CASSQEGVGSYNEQFF.

Comments on this clonotype: An end of the junction differs from the germline gene, which may be a read error. The chain links TRBV9 to TRBJ1-5; D might be TRBD1 (5 bases). Germline-derived CDR1 and CDR2 are SGDLS and YYNGEE. The CDR3 is 13 residues long. The DNA for the CDR3 is TGTACCAGCAGCGTAGGGGAGAGGCAGCCCCAGCATTTT. This sequence encodes CTSSVGERQPQHF.

The table lists this clonotype with a few counts. V gene TRBV5-4 combines with J gene TRBJ2-5, with D maybe TRBD2 (5 bases). The V and J ends lost 2 bases and 5 bases respectively, with 22 bases between them. The germline gives CDR1 SGHNT, CDR2 YYREEE (reference sequence). The CDR3 totals 17 residues. The CDR3 bases are TGTGCCAGCAGCTTACCAGATGGACTGGAAAGTAGGGAGACCCAGTACTTC. Amino acid sequence: CASSLPDGLESRETQYF.

In this sample, this clonotype turned up a few times. The chain is built from TRBV6-6 and TRBJ2-5; D is unclear. V gave up 2 bases and J gave up 1 base, with 14 bases separating them. The CDR3 has 16 residues. Germline CDR1 MNHNY, CDR2 SVGAGI (reference sequence). The chain's CDR3 is CASSYPKGSLQETQYF. The CDR3 DNA reads TGTGCCAGCAGTTACCCGAAAGGCTCTCTCCAAGAGACCCAGTACTTC.

The chain combines TRBV9 with TRBJ2-1; 9 bases agree with TRBD2. This CDR3 has 15 amino acids. V shed 0 bases and J 5 bases; nucleotides not matched to a gene: 3. Germline loops: CDR1 SGDLS, CDR2 YYNGEE. CDR3 DNA: TGTGCCAGCAGCGTAGGAATAGCGGGGGACAATGAGCAGTTCTTC. Protein product: CASSVGIAGDNEQFF. The complete variable domain, with remaining parts taken from reference TRBV9 and TRBJ2-1, reads DSGVTQTPKHLITATGQRVTLRCSPRSGDLSVYWYQQSLDQGLQFLIQYYNGEERAKGNILERFSAQQFPDLHSELNLSSLELGDSALYFCASSVGIAGDNEQFFGPGTRLTVL.

This clonotype has a count of ten or more. The chain links TRBV9 to TRBJ2-5, with D perhaps TRBD2 (5 bases). The length of the CDR3 is 15 residues. CDR1 SGDLS and CDR2 YYNGEE come from the germline V gene. Between the trimmed V and J ends, which lost 4 bases and 4 bases, there was a span of 17 bases. The chain's CDR3 is CASSLQGFRGETQYF. Written as DNA, the CDR3 is TGTGCCAGCAGCTTACAAGGGTTCCGGGGAGAGACCCAGTACTTC.

This clonotype was picked up one time. The chain joins TRBV21-1 to TRBJ1-6; TRBD1 was called by the table and not checked on the DNA. TRBV21-1 is termed a pseudogene. CDR3 length: 16 residues. CDR3 sequence (DNA): TGTGCCAGCAGCCCCGGGACAGGGGGCTCCGATTCACCCCTCCACTTT. It is translated as CASSPGTGGSDSPLHF.

The rearrangement uses TRBV4-3 and TRBJ1-1; tentatively, D is TRBD1 (5 bases). This CDR3 is 14 amino acids long. Trimming took 1 base from V and 5 from J, leaving 11 bases between them. Germline CDR1 LGHNA, CDR2 YSLEER. In DNA form, the CDR3 reads TGCGCCAGCAGCCAAGTGGGGGGGGAGACTGAAGCTTTCTTT. Its translation: CASSQVGGETEAFF.

The table lists this clonotype with many counts. The rearrangement uses TRBV6-1 and TRBJ2-5, with 8 bases lining up with TRBD2. Germline-derived CDR1 and CDR2 are MNHNS and SASEGT. The trim removed 6 bases at V and 0 bases at J, leaving 6 bases unmatched. The CDR3 runs to 15 residues. In DNA, the CDR3 is TGTGCCAGCAGGACTAGCGCCTCGTACCAAGAGACCCAGTACTTC. This sequence encodes CASRTSASYQETQYF.

This clonotype came up a few times. This rearrangement joins TRBV28 to TRBJ2-2, with 9 bases matching TRBD2. This CDR3 is 16 amino acids long. The V segment lost 1 base and the J segment 7 bases; nucleotides outside the gene matches: 7. Germline V CDR1 and CDR2: MDHEN, SYDVKM. CDR3 DNA sequence: TGTGCCAGCAGTTTATTAGCGGGGGCCCCGGACGGGGAGCTGTTTTTT. This translates into CASSLLAGAPDGELFF.

This clonotype was seen at least ten times. The chain recombines TRBV7-9 with TRBJ2-2, with D maybe TRBD1 (5 bases). Germline V gene sequence: CDR1 SEHNR, CDR2 FQNEAQ (reference sequence). V was clipped by 5 bases and J by 6 bases, with 10 bases between them. The CDR3 loop spans 13 amino acids. In DNA form, the CDR3 reads TGTGCCAGCAGCCCCAGGGTCTCCGGGGAGCTGTTTTTT. Translated, it gives CASSPRVSGELFF.

The chain couples TRBV12-3 or TRBV12-4 to TRBJ1-5, with D uncertain. Trimming pared 3 bases from V and 5 bases from J, leaving 8 bases between. The CDR3 runs to 13 residues. The CDR3 coding sequence is TGTGCCAGCAGTTTTGACACCCATCAGCCCCAGCATTTT. It encodes CASSFDTHQPQHF.

This clonotype came up a few times. The CDR3 DNA sequence: TGCAGCGTTCCCCACTGGGAGGGACCGCCGGACACTGAAGCTTTCTTT. As protein: CSVPHWEGPPDTEAFF. V is TRBV29-1 and J is TRBJ1-1, with D perhaps matching TRBD1 (5 bases). Per the germline V gene, CDR1 is SQVTM and CDR2 is ANQGSEA. This CDR3 comprises 16 residues. V lost 5 bases to trimming and J lost 3 bases, with 22 bases between them.

In its sample, this clonotype was seen a few times. V gene TRBV4-3 combines with J gene TRBJ2-3; no clear D. The CDR3 consists of 14 residues. The germline V gene encodes CDR1 LGHNA and CDR2 YSLEER. V was pared by 4 bases and J by 2 bases, with 10 bases between. In DNA, the CDR3 is TGCGCCAGCAGCCTGTTGTCCGCCACAGATACGCAGTATTTT. This gives the protein CASSLLSATDTQYF.

There are a few counts of this clonotype. The chain has TRBV6-1 and TRBJ1-2, with a weak D call TRBD1 (5 bases). The V end lost 2 bases, the J end lost 4 bases, and 8 bases lay between the germline ends. Germline assignment: CDR1 MNHNS and CDR2 SASEGT. The CDR3 extends over 13 amino acids. The CDR3, as DNA: TGTGCCAGCAGTGAAAGGGGAGGCTATGGCTACACCTTC. This codes for CASSERGGYGYTF.

This clonotype was counted a few times. J is TRBJ1-2 and V is TRBV20-1; 8 nucleotides line up with TRBD1. In germline, CDR1 is DFQATT, CDR2 SNEGSKA (reference sequence). Germline trimming cut 6 bases from V and 0 bases from J; bases unmatched to any gene: 9. CDR3 length equals 15 residues. CDR3 protein: CSAKGRTGTNYGYTF. The CDR3 DNA is TGCAGTGCCAAGGGGCGGACAGGGACTAACTATGGCTACACCTTC.

This clonotype was counted at least ten times. The genes are TRBV28 and TRBJ2-4, with D uncertain. The germline V gene has CDR1 MDHEN and CDR2 SYDVKM. The CDR3 runs 14 residues. The V gene lost 6 bases and the J gene lost 0 bases, with 9 bases spanning the gap. The CDR3 reads CASSLGSAKNIQYF. CDR3 bases: TGTGCCAGCAGCCTAGGGTCAGCCAAAAACATTCAGTACTTC.

The chain recombines TRBV19 with TRBJ2-7; no definite D call. V was shortened by 3 bases and J by 4 bases, with 13 bases between the two germline ends. This CDR3 region has 14 residues. Germline lookup yields CDR1 LNHDA and CDR2 SQIVND (reference sequence). The CDR3 spells CASSMGTPRYEQYF. CDR3 sequence (DNA): TGTGCCAGTAGTATGGGCACACCAAGGTACGAGCAGTACTTC.

This clonotype was counted a few times. The chain recombines TRBV6-5 with TRBJ1-3; no firm D call. The germline V gene has CDR1 MNHEY and CDR2 SVGAGI. The CDR3 has 14 residues. V shed 10 bases and J shed 4 bases, with 17 bases lying between them. This CDR3 is CATLASLRGNTIYF. CDR3 sequence (DNA): TGTGCCACCCTAGCGTCGTTGCGGGGAAACACCATATATTTT.

This clonotype was picked up many times. The junction departs from germline at one end; a sequencing error may be responsible. The rearrangement uses TRBV5-1 and TRBJ2-3; D is undetermined. Germline loops: CDR1 SGHRS, CDR2 YFSETQ. The CDR3 is 12 amino acids. CDR3 amino acids: CASSLRGDTQYF. The CDR3 DNA reads TGTGCCAGCAGCTTAAGAGGAGATACGCAGTATTTT. Together with reference TRBV5-1 and TRBJ2-3, the CDR3 gives the full variable domain: KAGVTQTPRYLIKTRGQQVTLSCSPISGHRSVSWYQQTPGQGLQFLFEYFSETQRNKGNFPGRFSGRQFSNSRSEMNVSTLELGDSALYLCASSLRGDTQYFGPGTRLTVL.